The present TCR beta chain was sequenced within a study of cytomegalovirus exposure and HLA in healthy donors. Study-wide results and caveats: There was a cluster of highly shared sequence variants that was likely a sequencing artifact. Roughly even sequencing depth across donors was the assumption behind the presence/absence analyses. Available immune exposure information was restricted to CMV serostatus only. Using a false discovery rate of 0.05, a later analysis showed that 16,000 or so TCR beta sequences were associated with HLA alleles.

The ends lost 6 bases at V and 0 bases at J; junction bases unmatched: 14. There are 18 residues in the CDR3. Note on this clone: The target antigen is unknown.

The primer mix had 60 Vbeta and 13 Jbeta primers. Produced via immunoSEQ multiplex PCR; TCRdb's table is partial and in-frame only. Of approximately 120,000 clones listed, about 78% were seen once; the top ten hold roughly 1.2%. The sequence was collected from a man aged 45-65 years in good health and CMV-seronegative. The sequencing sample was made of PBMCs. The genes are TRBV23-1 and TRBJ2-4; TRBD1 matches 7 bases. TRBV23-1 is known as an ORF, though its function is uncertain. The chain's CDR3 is CASSPRDRNNLAKNIQYF. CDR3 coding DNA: TGCGCCAGCAGCCCCCGGGACAGAAATAACCTAGCCAAAAACATTCAGTACTTC.